Here is one T cell receptor (beta chain) with its context. The target antigen is unknown. The entry originates in a study of glioma-infiltrating T cells after dendritic cell vaccination. Study-level points and caveats: Higher TCR clonality did not directly relate to longer survival.

TCRdb's copy holds only in-frame clones and misses some; the assay was immunoSEQ multiplex PCR. The sample shows more than 75,000 clones, around 86% of them seen only once. Time point here: after dendritic cell vaccination, including at tumor progression/relapse. This CDR3 is built from 13 residues. Trimming shortened V by 4 bases and J by 6 bases, and 13 bases separated the two germline ends. Germline V gene data show CDR1 as SGHRS and CDR2 as YFSETQ. The sequenced sample was blood, obtained after dendritic cell vaccination. The origin of this receptor is a human donor with glioblastoma. This rearrangement joins TRBV5-1 to TRBJ1-1; the D gene is possibly TRBD1 (6 bases). CDR3 coding DNA: TGCGCCAGCAGCCTGGACAGACACGCTGAAGCTTTCTTT. Protein sequence: CASSLDRHAEAFF.